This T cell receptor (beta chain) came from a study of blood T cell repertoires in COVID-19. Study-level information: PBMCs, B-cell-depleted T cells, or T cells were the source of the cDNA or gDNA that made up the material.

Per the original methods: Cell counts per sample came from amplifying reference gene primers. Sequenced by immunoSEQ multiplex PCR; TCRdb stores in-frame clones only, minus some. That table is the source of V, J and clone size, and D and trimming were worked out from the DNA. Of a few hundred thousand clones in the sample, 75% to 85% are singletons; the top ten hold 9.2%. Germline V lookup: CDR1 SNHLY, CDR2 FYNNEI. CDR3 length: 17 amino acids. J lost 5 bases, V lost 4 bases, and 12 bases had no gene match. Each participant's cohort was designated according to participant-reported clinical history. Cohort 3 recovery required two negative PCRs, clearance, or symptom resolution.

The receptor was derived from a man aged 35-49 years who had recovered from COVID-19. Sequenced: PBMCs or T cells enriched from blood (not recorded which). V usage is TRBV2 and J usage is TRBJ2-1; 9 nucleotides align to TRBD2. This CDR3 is CASSAGTSLDFNNEQFF. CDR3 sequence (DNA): TGTGCCAGCAGTGCCGGGACTAGCCTAGACTTCAACAATGAGCAGTTCTTC.